This paragraph covers one T cell receptor beta chain sequence. Its antigen is still unknown. No much larger clone is present one base from it, and per-base qualities are unavailable. The CDR3 runs 12 residues from the cysteine to the phenylalanine. Left in the record is the CDR3 DNA by itself, 36 bases read in frame from the first base. Between the V and J ends, shortened by 3 bases and 6 bases respectively, the junction contains 9 bases. According to the germline V gene, CDR1 reads MGHRA and CDR2 reads YSYEKL. Libraries were constructed by the immunoSEQ multiplex PCR assay. A mixture of 60 forward primers for TCR Vbeta segments and 13 reverse primers for TCR Jbeta segments was used in the multiplex PCR. The CDR3 region of rearranged TCR beta genes was amplified from genomic DNA by a multiplex PCR assay. The Illumina HiSeq System was used to sequence the amplified TCR beta libraries as 87-base-pair reads. In the source study's methods: A later analysis tallied 75 million to 85 million unique TCR beta chains across the 610 or so repertoires, and approximately 11 million of those chains were shared by two or more donors. Raw reads were error-corrected and collapsed into unique sequences by a nearest-neighbor algorithm in which closely related sequences were merged to remove PCR and sequencing errors. To assign V, D and J gene segments, CDR3 sequences were aligned to IMGT reference sequences. For a sequence to be retained, a match of at least six nucleotides was required to both a V gene segment and a J gene segment. A rearrangement was called productive if the CDR3 had no stop codons and remained in frame with V and J, and every other rearrangement was called non-productive. Following IMGT convention, CDR3 was defined as the stretch from the second conserved V-encoded cysteine up to the conserved J-encoded phenylalanine. In an earlier analysis of just under 600 of the donors, sequences lacking an unambiguous match to a single V gene segment were excluded. In an earlier analysis of 587 of the donors, a V segment was called functional when productive rearrangements were above 56.7%, and segregating when the standard deviation between donors exceeded 5%. A statistical classification framework was built to diagnose cytomegalovirus status from the catalog of TCR beta chain sequences. In a later analysis, TCR nucleotide sequences were compared against IMGT/GENE-DB human TR gene sequences so that V and J genes could be assigned. A later analysis assigned CDR3 sequences and most-parsimonious VDJ recombination scenarios with the TCRdist pipeline. In a later analysis, every TCR beta chain was defined by the combination of its CDR3 amino acid sequence and its V-gene family, and reads without a unique V-gene family were dropped. To address suspected cross-contamination and a sequencing artifact, a later analysis removed roughly 640 highly shared, low-generation-probability nucleotide sequences. A later analysis calculated a clonal expansion index for each public chain from normalized within-repertoire ranks of inferred template counts. In a later analysis, generation probabilities were computed with a VDJ recombination model fitted to out-of-frame rearrangements, and the resulting probabilities were checked against IGoR. A later analysis scored TCR-TCR, TCR-HLA and TCR-CMV co-occurrence with hypergeometric tests, applying a repertoire-size bias correction to TCR pairs. To estimate false discovery rates, a later analysis permuted the HLA or CMV assignments 20 times. In a later analysis, co-occurring TCRs were grouped with DBSCAN, and TCRdist sequence similarity was added when clustering was performed within HLA-allele-positive subsets. Co-occurrence clustering excluded repertoires with fewer than 30,000 or more than 120,000 public chains, plus five with anomalous nucleotide sharing. In TCRdb, the immuneACCESS table is reduced to in-frame sequences with V and J assigned. These tables do not hold every clone; where another copy was compared, an unresolved V gene accounts for under half, and the others remain unexplained. D and trimming come from the DNA, and the V and J calls and clone size come from that table. The sample data list approximately 140,000 clones, and about four fifths of these were observed just once. Jointly, the top ten make up approximately 2.3% of the sample.

This record belongs to a study of cytomegalovirus exposure and HLA in healthy donors (dated by TCRdb to 2015 to 2018). Regarding the study in general: According to an earlier analysis of 550 to 700 of the donors, roughly 180 million T cells yielded over 90 million unique TCR beta sequences and 276 Gb of sequence data. The study aimed to test whether signatures of past pathogen exposure could be identified by cataloging public T cell receptors. In the later analysis, no new phenotypic data were used to find candidate immune exposures; instead, reliance was placed on TCR beta sequences and their occurrence across donors. A later analysis re-analyzed previously published TCR beta repertoires from 500 to 700 donors and added high-resolution HLA genotyping to study TCR occurrence patterns. An earlier analysis of approximately 580 of the donors used high-throughput TCR beta sequencing to judge whether each TCR beta V gene segment behaved as functional or pseudogenic. Donor age, sex, ethnicity and CMV serostatus were compiled alongside the repertoire data. Among several hundred genotyped donors of the cohort, an average of approximately 200,000 unique TCR beta nucleotide sequences was sequenced per donor, of which roughly 17% were non-productive. The study profiled the T cell repertoires of 500 to 800 subjects by immunosequencing and related them to cytomegalovirus serostatus. Besides the first cohort of more than 650 subjects, a separate validation cohort made up of 120 or so different subjects was used. Class I and class II HLA loci were covered by the typing at four-digit resolution. The number of donors typed differed by locus, with roughly 620-630 for A, B, C, DRB1 and DQB1, over 500 for DQA1, 600 to 610 for DPA1, and 450 to 480 for DPB1. To predict cytomegalovirus infection status, the study combined high-throughput TCR immunosequencing, statistical association of individual TCRs with disease status, and machine learning. Roughly 300 gigabases of sequencing data and tens of millions of unique TCR sequences were included in an early release covering roughly 600 HLA-typed donors. All discovery cohort repertoires had been generated on a single sequencing platform. Genome-wide SNP genotypes for about three fifths of the roughly 700 donors were used in a later genetic analysis, which treated that subset as a discovery cohort. Because of strong linkage in the cohort, roughly five DR-DQ haplotypes were treated as single units for association and clustering. Among the roughly 400 genotyped donors, roughly 80% belonged to the genetic ancestry cluster associated with self-reported Caucasian donors.

The cohort comprised 666 healthy bone marrow donors. Cohort members were all nominally healthy when sampled, although unrecorded immune exposures were likely present. The donor tested CMV seronegative and was one of the 352 seronegative cohort members. Each donor provided a peripheral blood sample, and peripheral blood mononuclear cells were used for TCR beta sequencing. Genomic DNA extraction from the blood cell samples was performed with the Qiagen DNeasy Blood Extraction Kit. Study-level results and caveats: Sequencing depth was assumed to be roughly uniform across donors in the presence/absence analyses, though that assumption may not hold. When HLA alleles, especially DR and DQ, strongly co-occurred, TCR associations were difficult to assign to individual alleles. In vitro tests confirmed that a few of the cytomegalovirus-associated TCR beta chains recognize cytomegalovirus antigens. A later analysis found that HLA-associated TCR beta chains were more clonally expanded and had lower generation probabilities than equally common non-associated chains. Immune exposure information for the cohort was limited to CMV serostatus. Because some donors lacked HLA typing at each locus, the association tests relied only on the typed subset. Most TCR sequences were observed very rarely across donors, whereas some public TCRs were present in many individuals. A later genetic analysis reported fewer N-insertions in productive TCRs among donors in an Asian-associated ancestry cluster than the roughly 640-donor mean. According to a later analysis, most CMV-associated TCR beta chains appeared to be HLA-restricted, and the HLA associations seemed to be driven largely by CMV exposure. A further reported finding was that TCR beta sequences accurately predicted the HLA-A and HLA-B alleles for most subjects in the first cohort. A cluster of highly shared sequence variants was judged likely to represent a technical artifact of the sequencing pipeline. Specific HLA alleles were associated with over 15,000 TCR beta sequences at a false discovery rate of 0.05 in a later analysis. V-gene and J-gene trimming of TCR beta chains was associated with a missense DCLRE1C variant in a later genetic analysis, and the association was replicated in an independent cohort. The 87-base-pair reads could not distinguish some IMGT-functional V segments, including TRBV6-2 and TRBV6-3, so those segments were excluded. Over 15 rarely observed V segments, including chromosome 9 orphons, were excluded from the earlier analysis of approximately 500 of the donors because counts were too low. The classifier was reported to diagnose cytomegalovirus status with high specificity and sensitivity in both the original and validation cohorts. The cohort was sequenced for TCR beta chains only, and without alpha or paired-chain data the features that could be detected were limited. It was suggested by the authors that the approach could potentially be generalized to other disease states and immunological phenotypes. A later analysis reported that several top co-occurrence clusters appeared linked to parvovirus B19, influenza, CMV and Epstein-Barr virus. A total of about 180 TCR beta chains were listed by the study as associated with cytomegalovirus. A later analysis found that TCR association rates varied across HLA loci, with DRB1 alleles showing the most associated TCRs and HLA-C alleles the fewest. Correlated functional status among segregating V segments might be attributable to linkage disequilibrium, but an unknown experimental factor could not be ruled out. An earlier analysis of around 600 of the donors showed that most TCR beta V segments appeared in productive rearrangements either about 90% or about 30% of the time, which broadly matched IMGT annotations.

The chain links TRBV4-1 with TRBJ2-7; TRBD1 is a possible D gene, resting on 6 matching bases. This clonotype was obtained from a man aged 25-40 years in good health and CMV-seronegative. Sequenced: PBMCs. The nucleotide sequence is TGCGCCAGCAGCCACACAGGGCTCGAGCAGTACTTC. The encoded protein is CASSHTGLEQYF.